What follows is one T cell receptor (beta chain) and its context. The antigen remains unidentified. The CDR3 sequence is 16 residues long. V lost 4 bases and J lost 4, with 19 bases in between. Germline V gene sequence: CDR1 MNHNS, CDR2 SASEGT. The data stem from a study of cytomegalovirus exposure and HLA in healthy donors. Overall study: Unique TCR beta sequences numbering some 120 million came from 190 million or so T cells in an earlier analysis. Points from the study as a whole: Usually a TCR sequence was rare, but some public TCRs were found in many donors. Previously analyzed data showed that most TCR beta V segments were productive at a frequency of about 90% or about 30%.

The PCR ran on 60 Vbeta and 13 Jbeta primers. Clones were read by immunoSEQ multiplex PCR, and TCRdb kept only the in-frame ones, dropping some. In the table there are about 100,000 clones, around 77% of which are singletons. The clonotype comes from a man aged 30 to 45 in good health and CMV-seronegative. The genes are TRBV6-1 and TRBJ2-5, with a weak D call TRBD2 (5 bases). Sequencing used PBMCs. Here the CDR3 DNA reads TGTGCCAGCAGTGTCCTTTGGGGAGAGGGCAGAGAGACCCAGTACTTC. This sequence encodes CASSVLWGEGRETQYF.